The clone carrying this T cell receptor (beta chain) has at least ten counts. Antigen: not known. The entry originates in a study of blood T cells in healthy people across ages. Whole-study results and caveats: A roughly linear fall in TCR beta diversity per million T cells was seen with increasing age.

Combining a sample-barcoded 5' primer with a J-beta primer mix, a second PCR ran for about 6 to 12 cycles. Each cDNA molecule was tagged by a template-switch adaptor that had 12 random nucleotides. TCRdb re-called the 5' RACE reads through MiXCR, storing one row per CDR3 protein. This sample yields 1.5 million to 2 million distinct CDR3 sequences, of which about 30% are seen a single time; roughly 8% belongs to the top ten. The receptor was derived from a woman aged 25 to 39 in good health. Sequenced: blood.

The CDR3 DNA sequence: TGCGCCAGCAGCCAATCAGCAGGGGTGTCGGGACTAGCGATAGATACGCAGTATTTT. Its protein product is CASSQSAGVSGLAIDTQYF. This chain connects TRBV4-1 to TRBJ2-3, with TRBD2 matching over 10 bases. Germline V gene sequence: CDR1 MGHRA, CDR2 YSYEKL. The CDR3 sequence is 19 residues long. J gave up 5 bases and V 2 bases, and 16 bases lay outside the gene matches.